The 10 T cell receptor beta chains below come from one sample, sequenced in a study of blood T cell repertoires in COVID-19. Only in-frame clones appear in the TCRdb table, and some are missing; sequencing was by immunoSEQ multiplex PCR. The table includes fewer than 250,000 clones, around 83% detected once. The sample comprised peripheral blood. These TCRs come from a man aged 50 to 60 with active or convalescent COVID-19.

The table lists this clone with many counts. The chain links TRBV11-3 to TRBJ2-1; 8 nucleotides agree with TRBD1. The ends lost 6 bases at V and 10 bases at J; junction bases unmatched: 8. This CDR3 has 13 residues. The V gene's germline CDR1 is SGHNT and CDR2 YENEEA. The CDR3 is CASRDPGGREQFF. The DNA of the CDR3 is TGTGCCAGCAGAGACCCAGGGGGCAGGGAGCAGTTCTTC.

The V and J genes are TRBV7-2 and TRBJ1-6; D uncertain. The CDR3 has 19 residues. Trimming left V 1 base short and J 5 bases short, with 21 bases between. Germline assignment: CDR1 SGHTA and CDR2 FQGNSA. The CDR3 loop reads CASSLGRSGVGLNNSPLHF. The CDR3 DNA sequence: TGTGCCAGCAGCTTAGGGAGGAGTGGGGTTGGCTTAAATAATTCACCCCTCCACTTT.

The count of this clone is one. CDR3 protein: CASSATGGGEAFF. The DNA for the CDR3 is TGTGCCAGCAGTGCGACGGGAGGGGGCGAAGCTTTCTTT. V is TRBV25-1 and J is TRBJ1-1, with 7 bases that match TRBD1. V was pared by 4 bases and J by 8 bases, with 7 bases of the junction left unmatched. Germline V lookup: CDR1 MGHDK, CDR2 SYGVNS. The CDR3 totals 13 residues.

This clone was seen at least ten times. The V and J genes are TRBV5-6 and TRBJ2-7, with 7 bases matching TRBD1. The CDR3 spans 15 residues. The junction had 7 bases not matched to a gene; V was cut back by 1 base and J by 3 bases. Looked up from germline, CDR1 is SGHDT and CDR2 is YYEEEE. The CDR3 DNA sequence: TGTGCCAGCAGCTTGCGAGGGGGCGCATTCTACGAGCAGTACTTC. Amino acid sequence: CASSLRGGAFYEQYF. The variable domain in full, completed from reference TRBV5-6 and TRBJ2-7, reads DAGVTQSPTHLIKTRGQQVTLRCSPKSGHDTVSWYQQALGQGPQFIFQYYEEEERQRGNFPDRFSGHQFPNYSSELNVNALLLGDSALYLCASSLRGGAFYEQYFGPGTRLTVT.

This clone was seen only a few times. The genes are TRBV2 and TRBJ2-7; D not resolved. With 5 bases removed from V and 2 bases from J, the gap between germline ends came to 4 bases. Germline CDR1 and CDR2: SNHLY and FYNNEI. The CDR3 covers 11 residues. As DNA, the CDR3 is TGTGCCAGCAGTTTCACCTACGAGCAGTACTTC. Residues: CASSFTYEQYF.

This clone came up once. The CDR3 DNA sequence: TGCGCCAGCAGTGATACAGGGCTAAGCAATCAGCCCCAGCATTTT. Translation gives CASSDTGLSNQPQHF. V is TRBV10-2 and J is TRBJ1-5; the D gene is possibly TRBD1 (6 bases). V lost 3 bases and J lost 1, with 10 bases in between. The CDR3 runs 15 residues. Germline V gene data show CDR1 as WSHSY and CDR2 as SAAADI.

The rearrangement links TRBV7-9 to TRBJ1-1, with 7 nucleotides matching TRBD1. CDR1 is SEHNR and CDR2 is FQNEAQ in the germline V gene (reference sequence). The trim removed 1 base at V and 3 bases at J, leaving 2 bases unmatched. This CDR3 contains 14 residues. CDR3 sequence (DNA): TGTGCCAGCAGCTTAGAGGGGGCGGACACTGAAGCTTTCTTT. As protein: CASSLEGADTEAFF.

This sequence joins TRBV5-1 and TRBJ2-1, with 8 bases matching TRBD1. Germline values: CDR1 SGHRS, CDR2 YFSETQ. The V and J ends lost 1 base and 1 base, in that order; junction bases with no gene match: 1. The CDR3 spans 15 residues. The CDR3 region is CASSLTGGSYNEQFF. The DNA for the CDR3 is TGCGCCAGCAGCTTGACAGGGGGATCCTACAATGAGCAGTTCTTC. Together with reference TRBV5-1 and TRBJ2-1, the CDR3 gives the full variable domain: KAGVTQTPRYLIKTRGQQVTLSCSPISGHRSVSWYQQTPGQGLQFLFEYFSETQRNKGNFPGRFSGRQFSNSRSEMNVSTLELGDSALYLCASSLTGGSYNEQFFGPGTRLTVL.

This chain connects TRBV27 to TRBJ1-6; tentative D call: TRBD1 (5 bases). This CDR3 contains 14 residues. Per germline, CDR1 MNHEY and CDR2 SMNVEV (reference sequence). V gave up 7 bases and J gave up 7 bases, with 14 bases separating them. The CDR3 reads CASKGVALNSPLHF. Written as DNA, the CDR3 is TGTGCCAGCAAAGGGGTAGCCTTGAATTCACCCCTCCACTTT.

The chain carries TRBV7-9 and TRBJ2-3, with D possibly matching TRBD2 (6 bases). The CDR3 loop spans 12 amino acids. Germline loops: CDR1 SEHNR, CDR2 FQNEAQ (reference sequence). The V gene lost 5 bases and the J gene lost 5 bases, with 8 bases spanning the gap. This CDR3 reads CASSRSGDTQYF. The CDR3 coding sequence is TGTGCCAGCAGCCGTAGCGGAGATACGCAGTATTTT.